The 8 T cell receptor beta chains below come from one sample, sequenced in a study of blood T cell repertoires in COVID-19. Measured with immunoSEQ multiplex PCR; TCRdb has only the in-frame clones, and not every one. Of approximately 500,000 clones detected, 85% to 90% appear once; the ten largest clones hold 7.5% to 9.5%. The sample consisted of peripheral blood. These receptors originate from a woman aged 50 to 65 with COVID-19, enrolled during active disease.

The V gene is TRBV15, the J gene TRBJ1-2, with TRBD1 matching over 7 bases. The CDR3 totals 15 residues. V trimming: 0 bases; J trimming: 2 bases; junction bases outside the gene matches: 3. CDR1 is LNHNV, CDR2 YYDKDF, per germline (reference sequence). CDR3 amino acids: CATSRDGGQNYGYTF. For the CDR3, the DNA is TGTGCCACCAGCAGAGATGGGGGACAGAACTATGGCTACACCTTC.

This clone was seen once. Here the CDR3 DNA reads TGTGCCAGCAGCTTGTCGGGAGTCACCGGGGAGCTGTTTTTT. Its translation is CASSLSGVTGELFF. The V and J genes are TRBV11-2 and TRBJ2-2, with D maybe TRBD2 (6 bases). The CDR3 contains 14 residues. The germline gives CDR1 SGHAT, CDR2 FQNNGV. V was pared by 3 bases and J by 4 bases, with 9 bases between.

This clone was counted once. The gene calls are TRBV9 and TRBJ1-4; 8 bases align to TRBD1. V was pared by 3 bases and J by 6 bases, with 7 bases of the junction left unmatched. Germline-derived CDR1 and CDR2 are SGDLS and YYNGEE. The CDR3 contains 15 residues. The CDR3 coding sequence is TGTGCCAGCAGCGCCCAAGACAGGGGATATGAAAAACTGTTTTTT. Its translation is CASSAQDRGYEKLFF. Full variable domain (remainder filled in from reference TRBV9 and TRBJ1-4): DSGVTQTPKHLITATGQRVTLRCSPRSGDLSVYWYQQSLDQGLQFLIQYYNGEERAKGNILERFSAQQFPDLHSELNLSSLELGDSALYFCASSAQDRGYEKLFFGSGTQLSVL.

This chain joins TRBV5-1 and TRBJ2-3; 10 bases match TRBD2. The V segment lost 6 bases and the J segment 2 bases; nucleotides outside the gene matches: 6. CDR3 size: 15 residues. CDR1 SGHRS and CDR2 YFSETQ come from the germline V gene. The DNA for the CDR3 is TGCGCCAGCAATCTAGCGGGGGCCCTCACAGATACGCAGTATTTT. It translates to CASNLAGALTDTQYF.

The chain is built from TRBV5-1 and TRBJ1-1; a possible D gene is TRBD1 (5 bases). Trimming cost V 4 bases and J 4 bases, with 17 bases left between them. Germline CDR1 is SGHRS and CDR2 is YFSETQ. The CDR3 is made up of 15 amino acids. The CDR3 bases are TGCGCCAGCAGCCCGACAGACCCCCCAGCCACTGAAGCTTTCTTT. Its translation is CASSPTDPPATEAFF. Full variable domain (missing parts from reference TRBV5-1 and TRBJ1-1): KAGVTQTPRYLIKTRGQQVTLSCSPISGHRSVSWYQQTPGQGLQFLFEYFSETQRNKGNFPGRFSGRQFSNSRSEMNVSTLELGDSALYLCASSPTDPPATEAFFGQGTRLTVV.

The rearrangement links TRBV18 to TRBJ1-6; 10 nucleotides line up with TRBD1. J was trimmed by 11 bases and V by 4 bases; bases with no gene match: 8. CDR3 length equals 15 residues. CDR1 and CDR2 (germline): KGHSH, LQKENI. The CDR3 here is CASSRGQGRRAPLHF. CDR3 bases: TGTGCCAGCTCACGGGGACAGGGGAGACGGGCACCCCTCCACTTT.

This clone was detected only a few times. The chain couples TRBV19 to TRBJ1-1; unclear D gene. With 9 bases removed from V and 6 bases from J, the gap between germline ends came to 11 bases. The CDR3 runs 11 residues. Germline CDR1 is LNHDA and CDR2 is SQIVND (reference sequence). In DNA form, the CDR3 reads TGTGCCAGCTTGACAATCGCTGAAGCTTTCTTT. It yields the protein CASLTIAEAFF.

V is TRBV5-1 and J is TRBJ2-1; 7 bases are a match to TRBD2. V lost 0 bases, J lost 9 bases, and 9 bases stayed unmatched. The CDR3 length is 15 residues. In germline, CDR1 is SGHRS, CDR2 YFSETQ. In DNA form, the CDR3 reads TGCGCCAGCAGCTTGGAGTATCGGGGAGGGAGTGAGCAGTTCTTC. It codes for CASSLEYRGGSEQFF.